The clone carrying this TCR beta chain was seen many times. This entry is derived from a study of low-dose radiotherapy and immunotherapy resistance in tumors. V dropped 10 bases and J dropped 1; count of bases not matched to a gene: 11. This CDR3 comprises 16 residues. As for time point: after trial treatment. Treatment here: LDRT plus nivolumab, ipilimumab, low-dose cyclophosphamide and aspirin (RACIN trial). Advanced solid tumors without tumor-infiltrating lymphocytes were required for inclusion. Primers used for first-strand cDNA, a TRAV- and TRBV-specific set, covered both alpha and beta chains. The PCR that amplified TCRs ran for 20 cycles, relying on a constant-region primer and a V-primer adapter. TCRdb used MiXCR to reprocess the reads, holding one entry per CDR3 protein. Here the sample spans roughly 40,000 distinct CDR3 sequences, about 25% being singletons.

This clonotype originated in a male donor with prostate cancer. The V gene is TRBV23-1, the J gene TRBJ2-1, with 9 bases matching TRBD2. TRBV23-1 counts as an open reading frame of uncertain function. The sample in question was PBMCs, obtained after low-dose radiotherapy plus immunotherapy. This chain's CDR3 is CATYLAGGLSYNEQFF. CDR3 DNA: TGCGCCACCTATCTGGCGGGAGGGCTTTCCTACAATGAGCAGTTCTTC.